This TCR beta chain is drawn from a study of PD-L1 blockade in urothelial cancer (dated by TCRdb to about 2017). Background for the entire study: Every patient began therapy in the mid-2010s and was given atezolizumab 1,200 mg intravenously every 3 weeks. About 90% of the roughly 30 patients were identified as males with urothelial cancer of bladder origin, and a prior smoking history was reported by 18 of 29 patients. An ECOG performance status of 0 or 1 was recorded for the patients, and 0 to 3 prior chemotherapy regimens had been received by the patients. Blood samples were analyzed at 3 weeks after treatment start (second dose) and at 6 weeks after treatment start. Blood samples gave a median of about 150,000 T cells and 83,000 or so unique TCRs, with a median clonality of roughly 0.081. An exploratory multi-omic analysis was conducted of the somatic, immune and clinical correlates of response to PD-L1 blockade with atezolizumab in urothelial cancer. TCR sequencing covered pretreatment tumor samples and matched, serially collected peripheral blood taken before and after atezolizumab treatment. Durable clinical benefit was defined as progression-free survival longer than 6 months, and TCR features were also tested against progression-free and overall survival. In the same patients, pretreatment tumors underwent whole exome sequencing and RNA sequencing in addition to TCR sequencing. Durable clinical benefit was achieved by nine patients but not by the remaining 20. Pretreatment blood TCR-seq was available for fewer than 30 patients, at least one posttreatment blood collection was obtained for about 24 patients, and tumor TCR-seq was available for about 24 patients.

This clone has only one observation. No antigen is known for it. No base quality values were provided; no much bigger clone lies one nucleotide off. What the study reported, not specific to this receptor: Among patients with durable benefit, tumor-associated TCR clones showed greater expansion in peripheral blood 3 weeks after treatment started (n ≈ 21, p = 0.022). Small sample size (n ≈ 30) and many exploratory analyses mean the results are intended to be hypothesis-generating. A pretreatment peripheral blood TCR clonality below the median was linked to improved progression-free and overall survival.

Synthetic TCR analog templates were spiked into each PCR to estimate absolute template abundance from read counts. Using the immunoSEQ assay, TCRbeta CDR3 regions were amplified from genomic DNA with bias-controlled V and J gene primers. Sequencing of rearranged TCRbeta segments was done at approximately 20X coverage. From the authors' description of their analysis: Clustering was used to correct sequencing errors, and CDR3s were annotated against IMGT to assign V, D and J genes. Downstream analyses used only productive TCRbeta rearrangements, leaving out any out-of-frame or stop-codon sequences. To compute clonality, Shannon entropy was normalized by the log of the number of unique productive sequences and then subtracted from one. Clones differing between time points or between blood and tumor were identified by Fisher's exact test with Benjamini-Hochberg correction at adjusted p below 0.01. In its TCRdb copy, this immuneACCESS table keeps in-frame sequences only and misses some clones. Where compared with another copy, unresolved V genes explain less than half of these, and the others have no known cause. V, J and clone size are those of that table, while D and trimming were read from the DNA. The sample yields 70,000 to 80,000 clones; around four fifths were counted once. The top ten hold roughly 6.6% of the sample.

The sample's time point, from its label and the paper: pretreatment peripheral blood. A total of under 30 patients with locally advanced or metastatic urothelial carcinoma, treated at Memorial Sloan Kettering on a trial protocol, made up the cohort. Peripheral blood mononuclear cells were collected from each patient pretreatment and during treatment, giving between 1 and 8 total time points per patient. The Qiagen DNeasy Blood extraction kit was used to purify genomic DNA from total PBMCs and tumor samples. Collected pretreatment and during treatment, PBMCs were isolated and stored as previously described. The sample was PBMCs, taken around atezolizumab (anti-PD-L1) treatment. This TCR came from a man aged 35-49 years with urothelial cancer.

The DNA sequence is given as TGCAGCGTCCTAGTGCTCAGTGATACGCAGTATTTT. Its protein reads: CSVLVLSDTQYF. The rearrangement joined TRBV29-1 to TRBJ2-3; the D gene is unclear. From its cysteine to its phenylalanine, the CDR3 spans 12 amino acids. Only CDR3 DNA remains: 36 bases, in frame from the first base. The junction shows trimming of 6 bases on V and 6 bases on J, plus 13 bases between the germline ends. CDR1 is given as SQVTM and CDR2 as ANQGSEA, both from the germline V gene.